This entry is about one T cell receptor (beta chain). Its antigen is not known. The sample belongs to a study of cytomegalovirus exposure and HLA in healthy donors. Study as a whole: In an earlier analysis, around 120 million unique TCR beta sequences were found from 150 million to 200 million T cells. Broader study findings: Later work showed greater clonal expansion in HLA-associated TCR beta chains than in equally common others.

The PCR contained 60 Vbeta and 13 Jbeta primers. Per the authors' pipeline: Among the unique TCR beta chains that a later analysis counted, about 85 million in all, roughly 11 million were shared. Clones were sequenced by immunoSEQ multiplex PCR, and TCRdb holds only the in-frame ones, with some missing. V and J calls and clone size are copied from that table; D and trimming were computed from the DNA. In the table there are some 170,000 clones, roughly 80% of which are singletons. The CDR3 spans 15 residues. Germline V gene data show CDR1 as SGHRS and CDR2 as YFSETQ. With 4 bases removed from V and 0 bases from J, the gap between germline ends came to 12 bases.

Sequences were obtained from PBMCs. The sequence was obtained from a girl between 5 and 17 years old in good health and CMV-seropositive. The chain employs TRBV5-1 and TRBJ2-3; tentatively, D is TRBD2 (5 bases). CDR3 amino acids: CASSPRGSSTDTQYF. DNA of the CDR3: TGCGCCAGCAGCCCTCGCGGGTCCAGCACAGATACGCAGTATTTT.